These T cell receptor beta chains were read from a single sample in a study of shared clonotypes between healthy human individuals. The repertoire was sequenced with immunoSEQ multiplex PCR; TCRdb's copy has only in-frame clones and lacks some. The data contain more than 1.2 million clones, around 98.5% of them seen just once; the ten biggest clones take up about 0.34%. Sequences were obtained from naive CD4+ T cells sorted from blood. The receptors originated from a man aged 30-40 years in good health. CDR3s include the opening cysteine and the closing phenylalanine or tryptophan. The D gene is left open where the match is weak. Clone size, where shown, is once, few, many, or a class for clones that have expanded.

TRBJ2-1 - TRBV5-5 - CASSWDSNNEQFF TGTGCCAGCAGCTGGGACTCGAACAATGAGCAGTTCTTC
TRBJ1-1 - TRBV6-4 - CASRDRARPNTEAFF TGTGCCAGCAGAGACCGGGCACGGCCGAACACTGAAGCTTTCTTT
TRBJ2-1 TRBD2 TRBV28 - CASSLYLSSGRVYNEQFF TGTGCCAGCAGTTTATATCTTTCGAGCGGGAGGGTCTACAATGAGCAGTTCTTC
TRBJ2-7 - TRBV6-4 - CASSDRASSYEQYF TGTGCCAGCAGTGACAGGGCCAGCTCCTACGAGCAGTACTTC
TRBJ2-3 - TRBV7-9 - CASSLFQGSDTDTQYF TGTGCCAGCAGCTTATTTCAGGGTTCGGACACAGATACGCAGTATTTT
TRBJ1-1 - TRBV9 - CASSVQSMNTEAFF TGTGCCAGCAGCGTACAGAGCATGAACACTGAAGCTTTCTTT
TRBJ2-1 - TRBV7-2 - CASSFGVSNEQFF TGTGCCAGCAGCTTCGGGGTTAGCAATGAGCAGTTCTTC
TRBJ2-5 - TRBV4-1 - CASSQVGGRVGETQYF TGCGCCAGCAGCCAAGTAGGGGGACGGGTAGGTGAGACCCAGTACTTC
TRBJ2-1 - TRBV5-4 - CASSGVEPLEGQFF TGTGCCAGCAGTGGTGTCGAACCGCTTGAGGGGCAGTTCTTC
TRBJ2-2 TRBD1 TRBV11-3 - CASSEDRGRTGTGELFF TGTGCCAGCTCCGAGGACAGGGGCCGTACAGGGACCGGGGAGCTGTTTTTT
TRBJ1-2 - TRBV9 - CASSRRTVDGYTF TGTGCCAGCAGCAGACGGACAGTAGATGGCTACACCTTC
TRBJ2-3 - TRBV7-2 - CASSSPRGDTQYF TGTGCCAGCAGCTCCCCTAGAGGAGATACGCAGTATTTT
TRBJ1-5 TRBD1 TRBV2 - CASSDDRGRNQPQHF TGTGCCAGCAGCGATGACAGGGGAAGGAATCAGCCCCAGCATTTT
TRBJ2-7 - TRBV6-1 - CASSGGQGAAWIEQYF TGTGCCAGCAGTGGGGGACAAGGAGCCGCCTGGATCGAGCAGTACTTC
TRBJ2-2 - TRBV6-5 - CASSYVGTGELFF TGTGCCAGCAGTTACGTGGGAACCGGGGAGCTGTTTTTT
TRBJ2-7 TRBD1 TRBV6-5 - CASSRTGGPYEQYF TGTGCCAGCAGTCGGACAGGGGGTCCCTACGAGCAGTACTTC
TRBJ2-7 TRBD1 TRBV27 - CASSPMRPDREVYEQYF TGTGCCAGCAGTCCTATGAGACCGGACAGGGAGGTTTACGAGCAGTACTTC
TRBJ2-1 TRBD1 TRBV5-1 - CASSLLGQNEQFF TGCGCCAGCAGCTTGCTGGGACAGAATGAGCAGTTCTTC
TRBJ2-5 - TRBV5-1 once CAASRTGEETQYF TGCGCCGCCTCACGGACGGGAGAGGAGACCCAGTACTTC
TRBJ1-4 - TRBV5-4 once CASSLDRGSGTNEKLFF TGTGCCAGCAGCTTGGATCGGGGCTCGGGTACTAATGAAAAACTGTTTTTT
TRBJ2-1 - TRBV5-6 - CASSLVGDIGVNEQFF TGTGCCAGCAGCTTGGTCGGCGACATAGGGGTCAATGAGCAGTTCTTC
TRBJ2-1 TRBD2 TRBV5-4 - CASSLGGRFGGSSYNEQFF TGTGCCAGCAGCTTGGGAGGGAGATTCGGCGGGAGCTCCTACAATGAGCAGTTCTTC
TRBJ2-1 TRBD2 TRBV7-8 - CASSLSSGRNEQFF TGTGCCAGCAGCTTATCTAGCGGGCGCAATGAGCAGTTCTTC
TRBJ2-5 - TRBV5-1 - CASSPGMEETQYF TGCGCCAGCAGCCCCGGGATGGAAGAGACCCAGTACTTC
TRBJ2-1 - TRBV5-1 - CASSQPGTAKSYNEQFF TGCGCCAGCAGCCAACCCGGGACTGCTAAATCCTACAATGAGCAGTTCTTC
TRBJ2-7 TRBD2 TRBV5-4 - CASSLASGGSVQYEQYF TGTGCCAGCAGCTTGGCCTCCGGCGGGAGTGTCCAATACGAGCAGTACTTC